This TCR beta chain originates from a study of regulatory T cells in long-lasting Graves disease. Time point denoted: newly diagnosed GD, antithyroid drugs for less than 3 months. After RNA was extracted from PBMCs, the TCR library was made from it. Trimming shortened V by 3 bases and J by 5 bases, and 10 bases separated the two germline ends. The germline CDR1 and CDR2 sequences are KGHSH and LQKENI. The CDR3 is made up of 13 amino acids. This clonotype was found many times. The authors built TCR beta libraries using iRepertoire HTBI primers and Arm-PCR of CDR3 regions. TCRdb re-called the multiplex PCR reads through MiXCR, storing one row per CDR3 protein. The sample carries about 380,000 distinct CDR3 sequences, about 16% recorded once.

The specimen was peripheral blood mononuclear cells (PBMCs), collected at new diagnosis, from a patient treated with antithyroid drugs. This clonotype was sampled from a female donor with Graves disease. The V gene is TRBV18, the J gene TRBJ2-5; no definite D call. The CDR3 bases are TGTGCCAGCTCACCCACGAGCTGGGAGACCCAGTACTTC. Translating it yields CASSPTSWETQYF.